Included here is one T cell receptor beta chain sequence, with context. Antigen specificity is unknown. This sample is part of a study of cytomegalovirus exposure and HLA in healthy donors. Healthy people donating bone marrow made up the donors. Points from the study as a whole: Earlier analysis looked at TCR beta V segments, and most were productive about 87% or about 30% of the time. Accurate prediction of HLA-A and HLA-B alleles (for most subjects) was reportedly achieved from TCR beta sequences.

Researchers ran the PCR with 60 Vbeta and 13 Jbeta primers. Repertoires were generated with immunoSEQ multiplex PCR, while TCRdb's copy carries only in-frame clones and drops some. The data show 95,000 to 130,000 clones, approximately 70% seen once. The V gene lost 0 bases and the J gene lost 8 bases, with 16 bases spanning the gap. CDR3 length: 15 residues. Looked up from germline, CDR1 is SEHNR and CDR2 is FQNEAQ (reference sequence). The sample taken for sequencing was PBMCs. The sequence derives from a middle-aged woman in good health and CMV-seropositive. The chain carries TRBV7-9 and TRBJ1-2, with a possible D match to TRBD1 (6 bases). CDR3 DNA sequence: TGTGCCAGCAGCTTAGCCGAACAGGGTTCCAACGGCTACACCTTC. The encoded protein is CASSLAEQGSNGYTF.